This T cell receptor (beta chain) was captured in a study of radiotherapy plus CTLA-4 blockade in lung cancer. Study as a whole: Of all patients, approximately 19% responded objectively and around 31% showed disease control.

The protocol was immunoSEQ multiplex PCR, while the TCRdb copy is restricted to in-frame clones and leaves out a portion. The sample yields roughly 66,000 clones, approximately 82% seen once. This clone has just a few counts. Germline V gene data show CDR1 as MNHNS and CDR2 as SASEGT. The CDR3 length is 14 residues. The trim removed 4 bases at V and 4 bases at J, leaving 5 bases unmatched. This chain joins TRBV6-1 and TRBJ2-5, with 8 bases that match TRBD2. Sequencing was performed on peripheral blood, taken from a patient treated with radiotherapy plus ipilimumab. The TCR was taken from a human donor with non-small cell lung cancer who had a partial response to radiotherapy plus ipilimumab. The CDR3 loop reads CASSGGTSGETQYF. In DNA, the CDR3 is TGTGCCAGCAGTGGAGGGACTAGTGGAGAGACCCAGTACTTC.